The text below deals with one TCR beta chain. The antigen is not known. Reverse transcribing all isolated RNA meant expressed TCRB transcripts were sequenced. Profiled with immunoSEQ multiplex PCR; TCRdb holds only in-frame clones, not every one. The sample has 150,000 or so clones, 9.2% seen once. This CDR3 comprises 15 residues. Trimming removed 2 bases from V and 5 bases from J, with 13 bases in between. Germline V CDR1 and CDR2: MNHNY, SVGAGI (reference sequence). The source of the sample is a study of beta chain features in type 1 diabetes. The study's findings and limits: Compared to healthy donors, patients appeared to have naive, central memory and Treg TCRB repertoires that were more alike. TCRB CDR3 length was moderately but significantly reduced in all four CD4+ subsets of Type 1 diabetes patients.

A CD45RO/CCR7/CD25/CD127/CD95/CD27 panel sorted naive, central memory, regulatory and stem cell-like memory CD4+ cells. The rearrangement uses TRBV6-6 and TRBJ2-1; weak D call: TRBD1 (5 bases). The material sequenced was central memory CD4+ T cells from blood. The sequence was obtained from a man between 18 and 35 years old in good health. CDR3: CASSYEAGRNNEQFF. The CDR3 DNA sequence: TGTGCCAGCAGTTACGAGGCAGGGCGGAACAATGAGCAGTTCTTC.